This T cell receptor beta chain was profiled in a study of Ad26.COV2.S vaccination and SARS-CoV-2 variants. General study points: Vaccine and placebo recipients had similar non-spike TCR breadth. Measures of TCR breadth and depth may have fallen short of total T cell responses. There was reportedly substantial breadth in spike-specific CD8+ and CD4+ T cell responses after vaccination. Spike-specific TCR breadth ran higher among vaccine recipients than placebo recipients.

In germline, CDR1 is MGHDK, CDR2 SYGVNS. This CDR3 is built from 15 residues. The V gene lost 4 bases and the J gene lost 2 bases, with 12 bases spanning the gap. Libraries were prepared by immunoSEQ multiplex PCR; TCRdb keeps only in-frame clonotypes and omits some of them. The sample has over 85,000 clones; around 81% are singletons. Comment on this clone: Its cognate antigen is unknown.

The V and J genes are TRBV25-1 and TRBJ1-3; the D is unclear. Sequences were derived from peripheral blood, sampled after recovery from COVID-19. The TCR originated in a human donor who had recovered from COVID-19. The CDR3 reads CASSVPGFPGNTIYF. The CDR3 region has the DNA TGTGCCAGCAGTGTTCCGGGATTCCCTGGAAACACCATATATTTT.